The 5 T cell receptor beta chains reported below all come from one sample, sequenced in a study of blood T cell repertoires in COVID-19. Data came from immunoSEQ multiplex PCR; TCRdb stores just in-frame clones and leaves some out. The sample yields roughly 150,000 clones, approximately 85% seen once. Material: peripheral blood. These receptors were obtained from a woman over 75 with COVID-19, enrolled during active disease.

The CDR3 loop is CASSPGGTALGSPLHF. The CDR3 DNA follows: TGTGCCAGCAGTCCTGGGGGGACAGCCCTGGGTTCACCCCTCCACTTT. The chain carries TRBV2 and TRBJ1-6, with TRBD1 matching over 7 bases. Per germline, CDR1 SNHLY and CDR2 FYNNEI. With 5 bases clipped from V and 9 bases from J, the junction kept 13 bases outside the gene matches. The CDR3 totals 16 residues.

The rearrangement links TRBV18 to TRBJ1-2; D is unresolved. Germline V lookup: CDR1 KGHSH, CDR2 LQKENI. V lost 3 bases and J lost 4, with 6 bases in between. The length of the CDR3 is 12 residues. For the CDR3, the DNA is TGTGCCAGCTCACCTGGCCTCTATGGCTACACCTTC. It encodes CASSPGLYGYTF.

The chain recombines TRBV2 with TRBJ1-5, with D possibly matching TRBD1 (5 bases). Trimming cost V 2 bases and J 4 bases, with 21 bases left between them. Germline CDR1 and CDR2: SNHLY and FYNNEI. The CDR3 contains 18 residues. CDR3 DNA: TGTGCCAGCAGTGAAAATTTATCTGGGGGGGTTAGTAATCAGCCCCAGCATTTT. Translated: CASSENLSGGVSNQPQHF.

A word on this clone: Mismatch with germline at one junction end may stem from a read error. This rearrangement joins TRBV5-1 to TRBJ2-3; 8 bases agree with TRBD2. Germline V gene lookup returns CDR1 SGHRS and CDR2 YFSETQ. This CDR3 has 14 residues. The CDR3 bases are TGCGCCAGCAGGTTGGGACTAGACACAGATACGCAGTATTTT. It specifies CASRLGLDTDTQYF. The whole variable domain, remainder taken from reference TRBV5-1 and TRBJ2-3, is KAGVTQTPRYLIKTRGQQVTLSCSPISGHRSVSWYQQTPGQGLQFLFEYFSETQRNKGNFPGRFSGRQFSNSRSEMNVSTLELGDSALYLCASRLGLDTDTQYFGPGTRLTVL.

The V gene is TRBV6-5, the J gene TRBJ1-2; possible D gene TRBD1, 5 bases. The CDR3 contains 12 residues. CDR1 is MNHEY and CDR2 is SVGAGI in the germline V gene. Deletions cut 5 bases from V and 8 bases from J, with 12 bases between. This CDR3 reads CASSPRAGGYTF. DNA of the CDR3: TGTGCCAGCAGTCCCAGGGCTGGAGGCTACACCTTC.